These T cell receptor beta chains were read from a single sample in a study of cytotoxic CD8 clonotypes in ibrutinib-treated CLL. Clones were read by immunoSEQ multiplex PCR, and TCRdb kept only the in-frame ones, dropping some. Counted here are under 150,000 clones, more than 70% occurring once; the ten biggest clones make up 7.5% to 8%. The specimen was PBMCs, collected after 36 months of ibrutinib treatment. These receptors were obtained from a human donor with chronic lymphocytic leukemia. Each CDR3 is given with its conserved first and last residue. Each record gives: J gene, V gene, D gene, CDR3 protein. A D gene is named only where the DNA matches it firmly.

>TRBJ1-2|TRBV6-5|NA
CASRSYSRYGYTF
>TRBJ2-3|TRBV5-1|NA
CASRIQRGGSTDTQYF
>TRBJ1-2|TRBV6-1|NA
CASSDLWKTGDGYTF
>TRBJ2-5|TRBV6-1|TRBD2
CASSEGLAGGWETQYF
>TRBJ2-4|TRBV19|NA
CASSPRTPNIQYF
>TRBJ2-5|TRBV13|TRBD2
CASSPYGLAGETQYF
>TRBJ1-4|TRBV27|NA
CASSLQGSATNEKLFF
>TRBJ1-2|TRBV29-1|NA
CSVEGPTQYGYTF
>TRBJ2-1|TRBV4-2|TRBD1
CASSQPQGDNEQFF
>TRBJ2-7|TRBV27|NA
CASNSRGNSYEQYF
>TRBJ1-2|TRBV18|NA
CASSPPPSAERRTF
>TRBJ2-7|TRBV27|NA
CASSYGDAYEQYF
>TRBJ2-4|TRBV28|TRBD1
CASSFDRGLDIQYF
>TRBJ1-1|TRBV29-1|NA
CSVDPRAMNTEAFF
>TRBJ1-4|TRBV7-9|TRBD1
CASSLETGGAVELFF
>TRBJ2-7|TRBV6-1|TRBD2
CASSWVGGGAYEQYF
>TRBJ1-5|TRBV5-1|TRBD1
CASSSTGASQPQHF
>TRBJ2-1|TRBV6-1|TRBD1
CASSDGTGSYNEQFF
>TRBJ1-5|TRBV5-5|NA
CASSLDPDSNQPQHF
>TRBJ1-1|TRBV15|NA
CATSRERGVNTEAFF
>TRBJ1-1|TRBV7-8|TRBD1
CASSRDRGSLGAFF
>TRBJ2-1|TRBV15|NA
CATSGPHNEQFF
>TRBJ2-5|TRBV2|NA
CASMIQETQYF
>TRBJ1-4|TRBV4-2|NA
CASSQRWQGSEKLFF
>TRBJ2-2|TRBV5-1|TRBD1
CASSKGQGTNTGELFF
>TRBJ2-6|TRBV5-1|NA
CASSFDSPVANVLTF
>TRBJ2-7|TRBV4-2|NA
CASSPVGGPNEQYF
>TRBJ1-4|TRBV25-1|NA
CASSEGKLFF
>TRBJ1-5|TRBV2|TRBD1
CASRPGTGGLRPQHF
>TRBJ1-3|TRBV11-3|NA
CASSYRGNTIYF
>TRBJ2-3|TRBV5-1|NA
CASSFGQSTDTQYF
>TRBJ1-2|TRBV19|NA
CASSQPGVNYGYTF
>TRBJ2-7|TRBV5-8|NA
CASSLAHEQYF
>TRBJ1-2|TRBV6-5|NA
CASSSTVRVPYGYTF
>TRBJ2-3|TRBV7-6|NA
CASSLVAGWDTHTQYF
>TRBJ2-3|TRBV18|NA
CASSPPSTDTQYF
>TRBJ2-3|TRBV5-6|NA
CASSLAAWGSTDTQYF
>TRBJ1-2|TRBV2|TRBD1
CASTFPFTGGNYGYTF
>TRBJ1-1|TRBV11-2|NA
CASSFFQYGTEAFF
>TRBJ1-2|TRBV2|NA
CASSEAFSSSRGYTF
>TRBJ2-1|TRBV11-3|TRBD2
CASSSTSGPYNEQFF
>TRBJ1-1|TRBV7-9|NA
CASSAPTGKHEAFF
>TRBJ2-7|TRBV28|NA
CASRSGQRFGEQYF
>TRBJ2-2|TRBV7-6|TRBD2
CASSARLAGGNTGELFF
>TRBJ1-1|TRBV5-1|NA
CASRVGDVNTEAFF
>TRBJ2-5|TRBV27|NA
CASSFRETQYF
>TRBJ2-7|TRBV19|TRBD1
CASRRDRGYEQYF
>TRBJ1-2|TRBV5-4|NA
CASSLEPSSYGYTF
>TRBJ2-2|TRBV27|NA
CASSLSPIGTGELFF
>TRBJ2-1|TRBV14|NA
CASSQRSWYYNEQFF
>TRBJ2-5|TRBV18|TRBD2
CASSPPMGGDETQYF
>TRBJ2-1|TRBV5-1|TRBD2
CASSDQLAGLGDEQFF
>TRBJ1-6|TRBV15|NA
CATSRNRERDSPLHF
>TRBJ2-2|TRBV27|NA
CASSLWGNVGGELFF